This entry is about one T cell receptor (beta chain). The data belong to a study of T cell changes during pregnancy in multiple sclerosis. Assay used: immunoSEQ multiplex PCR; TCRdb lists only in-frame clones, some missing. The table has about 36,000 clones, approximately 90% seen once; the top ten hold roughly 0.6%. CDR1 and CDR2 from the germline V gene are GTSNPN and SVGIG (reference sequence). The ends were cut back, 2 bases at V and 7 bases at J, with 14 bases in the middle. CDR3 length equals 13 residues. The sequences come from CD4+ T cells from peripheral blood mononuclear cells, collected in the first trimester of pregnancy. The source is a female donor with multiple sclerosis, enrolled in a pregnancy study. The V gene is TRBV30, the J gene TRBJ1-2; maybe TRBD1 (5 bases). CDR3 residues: CAWSKGTGRGYTF. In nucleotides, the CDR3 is TGTGCCTGGAGTAAGGGAACAGGACGTGGCTACACCTTC.